This T cell receptor (beta chain) was documented in a study of graft-versus-host responses after intestinal transplantation. A remark on this clone: As yet, its antigen is unknown.

Sequencing was performed with immunoSEQ multiplex PCR; in TCRdb, only in-frame clones are kept and a portion is missing. The sample holds around 69,000 clones, 90% seen once. From germline, CDR1 is LGHNA and CDR2 YSLEER. This CDR3 has 15 residues. The V segment lost 4 bases and the J segment 8 bases; nucleotides outside the gene matches: 7. Study results and caveats: When patients had graft-donor T cell macrochimerism, their allografts held high graft-versus-host to host-versus-graft clonal ratios.

The chain is built from TRBV4-3 and TRBJ1-6, with 8 bases lining up with TRBD1. The specimen was unstimulated CD8+ T cells sorted from spleen or lymph node cells, collected before transplant. The TCR was taken from a human donor who was the organ donor for an intestinal transplant. The CDR3 here is CASSPTAGGDSPLHF. The CDR3 DNA is TGCGCCAGCAGCCCTACGGCAGGGGGCGATTCACCCCTCCACTTT.